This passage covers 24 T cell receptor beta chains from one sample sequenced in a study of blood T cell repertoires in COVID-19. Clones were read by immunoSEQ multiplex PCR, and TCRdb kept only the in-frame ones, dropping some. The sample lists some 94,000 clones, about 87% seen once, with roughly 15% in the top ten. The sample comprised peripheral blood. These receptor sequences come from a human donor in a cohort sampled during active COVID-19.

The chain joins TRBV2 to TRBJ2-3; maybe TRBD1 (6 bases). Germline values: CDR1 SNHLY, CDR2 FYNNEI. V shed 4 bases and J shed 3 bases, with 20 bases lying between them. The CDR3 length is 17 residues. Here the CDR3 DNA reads TGTGCCAGCAGTGGGGGAGACAGGCGCACCCGAACAGATACGCAGTATTTT. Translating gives CASSGGDRRTRTDTQYF.

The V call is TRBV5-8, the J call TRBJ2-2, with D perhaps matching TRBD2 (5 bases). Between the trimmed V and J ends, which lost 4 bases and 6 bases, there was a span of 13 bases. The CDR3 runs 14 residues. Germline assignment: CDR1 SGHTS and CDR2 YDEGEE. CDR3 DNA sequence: TGTGCCAGCAGCAATGTATGGCGGGCCGGGGAGCTGTTTTTT. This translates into CASSNVWRAGELFF.

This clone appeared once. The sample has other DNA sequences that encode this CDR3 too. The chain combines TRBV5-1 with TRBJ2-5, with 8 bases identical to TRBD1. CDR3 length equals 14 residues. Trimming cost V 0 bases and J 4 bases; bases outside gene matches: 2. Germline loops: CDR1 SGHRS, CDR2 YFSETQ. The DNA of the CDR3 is TGCGCCAGCAGCTTGGGACAGGGGCGAGAGACCCAGTACTTC. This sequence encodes CASSLGQGRETQYF.

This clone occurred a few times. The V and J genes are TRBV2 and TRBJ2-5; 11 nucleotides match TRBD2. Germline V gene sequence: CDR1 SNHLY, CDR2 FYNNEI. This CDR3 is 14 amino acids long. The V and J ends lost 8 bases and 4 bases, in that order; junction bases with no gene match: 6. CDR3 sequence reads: CASQGLAGIETQYF. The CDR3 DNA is TGTGCCAGCCAAGGACTAGCGGGTATAGAGACCCAGTACTTC.

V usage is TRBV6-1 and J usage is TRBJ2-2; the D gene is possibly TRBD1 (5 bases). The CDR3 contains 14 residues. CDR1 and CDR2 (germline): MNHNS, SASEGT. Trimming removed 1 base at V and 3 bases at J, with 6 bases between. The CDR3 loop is CASSEDRYTGELFF. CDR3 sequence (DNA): TGTGCCAGCAGTGAAGACAGGTACACCGGGGAGCTGTTTTTT.

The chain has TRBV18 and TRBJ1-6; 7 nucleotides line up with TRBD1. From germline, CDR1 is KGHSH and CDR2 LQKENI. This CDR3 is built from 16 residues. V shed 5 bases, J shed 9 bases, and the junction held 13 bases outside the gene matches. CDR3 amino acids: CASSSPGLRGISPLHF. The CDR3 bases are TGTGCCAGCTCATCGCCGGGACTCAGGGGGATTTCACCCCTCCACTTT.

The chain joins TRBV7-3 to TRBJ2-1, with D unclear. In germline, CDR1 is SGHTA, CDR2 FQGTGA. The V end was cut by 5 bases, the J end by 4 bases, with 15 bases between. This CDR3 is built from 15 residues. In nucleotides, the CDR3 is TGTGCCAGCAGCGCTGACACCTCACCTTACAATGAGCAGTTCTTC. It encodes CASSADTSPYNEQFF.

Here the CDR3 reads CASSIRSSGNTIYF. The CDR3 region has the DNA TGTGCCAGCAGTATCCGTAGCTCTGGAAACACCATATATTTT. The chain joins TRBV6-6 to TRBJ1-3; no definite D call. With 5 bases removed from V and 0 bases from J, the gap between germline ends came to 8 bases. Germline CDR1 and CDR2: MNHNY and SVGAGI (reference sequence). The CDR3 sequence is 14 residues long.

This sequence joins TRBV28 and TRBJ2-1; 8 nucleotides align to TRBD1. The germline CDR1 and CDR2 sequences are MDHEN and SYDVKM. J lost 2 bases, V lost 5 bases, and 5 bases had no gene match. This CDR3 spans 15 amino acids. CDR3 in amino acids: CASSEDRETYNEQFF. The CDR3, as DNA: TGTGCCAGCAGTGAGGACAGGGAAACCTACAATGAGCAGTTCTTC.

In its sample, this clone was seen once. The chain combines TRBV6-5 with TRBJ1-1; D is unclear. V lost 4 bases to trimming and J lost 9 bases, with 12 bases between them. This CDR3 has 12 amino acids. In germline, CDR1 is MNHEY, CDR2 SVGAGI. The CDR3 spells CASSLGEGKAFF. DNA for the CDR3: TGTGCCAGCAGTTTGGGAGAAGGTAAAGCTTTCTTT.

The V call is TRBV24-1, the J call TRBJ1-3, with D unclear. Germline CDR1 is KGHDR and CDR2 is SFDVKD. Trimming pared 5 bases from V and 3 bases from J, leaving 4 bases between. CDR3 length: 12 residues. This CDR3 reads CATSAFGNTIYF. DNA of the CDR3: TGTGCCACCAGTGCGTTTGGAAACACCATATATTTT.

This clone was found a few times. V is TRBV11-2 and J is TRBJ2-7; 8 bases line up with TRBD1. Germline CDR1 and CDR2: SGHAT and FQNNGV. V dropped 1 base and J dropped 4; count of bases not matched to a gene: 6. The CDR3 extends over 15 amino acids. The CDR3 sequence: CASSLGQGAGYEQYF. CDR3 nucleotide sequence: TGTGCCAGCAGCTTAGGCCAGGGGGCTGGTTACGAGCAGTACTTC.

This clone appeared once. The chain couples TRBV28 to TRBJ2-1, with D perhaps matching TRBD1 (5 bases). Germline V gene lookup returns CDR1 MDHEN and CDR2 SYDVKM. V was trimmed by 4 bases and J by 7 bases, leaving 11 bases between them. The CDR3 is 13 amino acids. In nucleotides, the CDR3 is TGTGCCAGCAGTTGGGGCTTTGGGAATGAGCAGTTCTTC. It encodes CASSWGFGNEQFF.

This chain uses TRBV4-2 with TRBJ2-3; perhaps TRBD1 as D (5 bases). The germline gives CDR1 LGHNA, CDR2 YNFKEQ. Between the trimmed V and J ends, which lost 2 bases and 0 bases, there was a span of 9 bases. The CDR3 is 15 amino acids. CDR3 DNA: TGTGCCAGCAGCCAACACGACAGAAGCACAGATACGCAGTATTTT. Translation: CASSQHDRSTDTQYF.

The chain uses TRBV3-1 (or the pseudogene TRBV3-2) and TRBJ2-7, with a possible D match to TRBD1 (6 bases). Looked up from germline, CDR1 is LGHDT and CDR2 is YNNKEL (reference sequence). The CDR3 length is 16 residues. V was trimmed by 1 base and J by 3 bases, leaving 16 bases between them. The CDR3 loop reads CASSQGSGQIFYEQYF. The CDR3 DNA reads TGTGCCAGCAGCCAAGGATCCGGACAGATCTTCTACGAGCAGTACTTC.

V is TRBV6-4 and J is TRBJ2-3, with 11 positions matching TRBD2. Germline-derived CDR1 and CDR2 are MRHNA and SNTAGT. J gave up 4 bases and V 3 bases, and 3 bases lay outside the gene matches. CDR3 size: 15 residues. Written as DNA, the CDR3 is TGTGCCAGCAGTGAACTAGCGGGAGCCGCAGATACGCAGTATTTT. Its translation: CASSELAGAADTQYF.

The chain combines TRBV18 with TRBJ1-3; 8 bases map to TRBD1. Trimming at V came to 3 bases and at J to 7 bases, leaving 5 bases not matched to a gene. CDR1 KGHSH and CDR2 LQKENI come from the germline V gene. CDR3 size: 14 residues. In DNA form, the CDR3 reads TGTGCCAGCTCACCCCAGACAGGGGTGAACACCATATATTTT. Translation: CASSPQTGVNTIYF.

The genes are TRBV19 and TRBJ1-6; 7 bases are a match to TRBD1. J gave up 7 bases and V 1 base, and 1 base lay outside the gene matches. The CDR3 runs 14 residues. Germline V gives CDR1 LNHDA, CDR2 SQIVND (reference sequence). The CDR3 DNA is TGTGCCAGTAGTATAGGGGACAGCAATTCACCCCTCCACTTT. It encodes CASSIGDSNSPLHF.

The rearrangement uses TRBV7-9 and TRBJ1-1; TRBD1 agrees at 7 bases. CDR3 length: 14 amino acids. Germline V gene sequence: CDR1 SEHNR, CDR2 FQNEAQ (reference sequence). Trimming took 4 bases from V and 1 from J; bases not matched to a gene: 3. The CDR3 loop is CASSYGQENTEAFF. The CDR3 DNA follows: TGTGCCAGCAGCTACGGACAGGAGAACACTGAAGCTTTCTTT.

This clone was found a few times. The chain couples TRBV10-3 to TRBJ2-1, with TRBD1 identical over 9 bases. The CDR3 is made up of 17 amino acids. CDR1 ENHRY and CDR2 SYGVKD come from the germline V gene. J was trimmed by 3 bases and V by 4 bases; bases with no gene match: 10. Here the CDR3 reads CAISGGTGKIYYNEQFF. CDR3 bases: TGTGCCATCAGTGGTGGGACAGGGAAGATTTACTACAATGAGCAGTTCTTC.

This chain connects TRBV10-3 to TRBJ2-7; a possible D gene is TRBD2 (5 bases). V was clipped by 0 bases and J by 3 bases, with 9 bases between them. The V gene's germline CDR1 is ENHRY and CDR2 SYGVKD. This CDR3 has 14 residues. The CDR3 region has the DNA TGTGCCATCAGTGAGTCGCTTGGAGGCTACGAGCAGTACTTC. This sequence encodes CAISESLGGYEQYF.

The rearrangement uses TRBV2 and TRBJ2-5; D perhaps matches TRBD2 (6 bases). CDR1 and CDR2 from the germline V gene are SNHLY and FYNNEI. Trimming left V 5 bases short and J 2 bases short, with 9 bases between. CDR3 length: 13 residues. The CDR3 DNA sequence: TGTGCCAGCAGTTTTAGCGGACAAGAGACCCAGTACTTC. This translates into CASSFSGQETQYF.

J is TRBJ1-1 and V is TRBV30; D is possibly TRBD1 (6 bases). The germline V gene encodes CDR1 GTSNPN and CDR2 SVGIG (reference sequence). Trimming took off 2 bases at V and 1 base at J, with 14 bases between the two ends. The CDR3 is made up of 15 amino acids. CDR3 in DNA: TGTGCCTGGAGTTTCTTAGGGACACAGAACACTGAAGCTTTCTTT. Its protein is CAWSFLGTQNTEAFF.

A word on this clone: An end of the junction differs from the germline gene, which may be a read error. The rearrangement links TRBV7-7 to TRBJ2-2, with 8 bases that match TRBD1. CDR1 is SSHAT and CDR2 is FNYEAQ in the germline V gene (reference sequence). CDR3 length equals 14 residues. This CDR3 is CASRTGQGTGELFF. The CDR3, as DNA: TGTGCTAGCAGGACAGGACAGGGAACCGGGGAGCTGTTTTTT.